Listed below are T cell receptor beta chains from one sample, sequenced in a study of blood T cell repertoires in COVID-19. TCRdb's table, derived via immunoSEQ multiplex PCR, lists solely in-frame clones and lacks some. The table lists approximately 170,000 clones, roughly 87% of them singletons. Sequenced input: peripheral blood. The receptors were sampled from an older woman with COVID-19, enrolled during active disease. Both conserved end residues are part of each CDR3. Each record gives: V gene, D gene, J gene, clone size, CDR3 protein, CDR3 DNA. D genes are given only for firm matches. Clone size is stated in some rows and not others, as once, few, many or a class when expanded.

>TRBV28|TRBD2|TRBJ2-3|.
CASSPGLAGARNTQYF
TGTGCCAGCAGTCCCGGACTAGCGGGAGCGAGGAATACGCAGTATTTT
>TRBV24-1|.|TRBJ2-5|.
CATSDYIGTQYF
TGTGCCACCAGTGACTATATCGGGACCCAGTACTTC
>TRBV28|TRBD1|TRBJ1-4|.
CASSLRGRGQEKLFF
TGTGCCAGCAGTTTAAGGGGCAGGGGGCAGGAAAAACTGTTTTTT
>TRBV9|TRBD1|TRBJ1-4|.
CASSETTGGNREKLFF
TGTGCCAGCAGCGAGACGACAGGGGGCAATCGGGAAAAACTGTTTTTT
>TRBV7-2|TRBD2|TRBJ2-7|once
CASSLVGTSGSPYEQYF
TGTGCCAGCAGCTTAGTGGGGACTAGCGGGTCACCCTACGAGCAGTACTTC
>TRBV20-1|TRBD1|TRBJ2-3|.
CSSRGNTQYF
TGCAGTTCCAGGGGGAATACGCAGTATTTT
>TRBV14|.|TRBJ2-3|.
CASSRDNPADTQYF
TGTGCCAGCAGCCGCGACAATCCGGCAGATACGCAGTATTTT
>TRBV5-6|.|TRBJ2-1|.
CASSGDRIYNEQFF
TGTGCCAGCAGTGGTGACAGGATATACAATGAGCAGTTCTTC
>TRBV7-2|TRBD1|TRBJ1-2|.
CASSLIDRGGGYTF
TGTGCCAGCAGCTTAATCGACAGGGGCGGTGGCTACACCTTC
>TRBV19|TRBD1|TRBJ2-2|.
CASSRMTGLNTGELFF
TGTGCCAGTAGCCGAATGACAGGGCTGAACACCGGGGAGCTGTTTTTT
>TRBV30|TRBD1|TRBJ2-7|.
CAWTYRQGAHEQYF
TGTGCCTGGACCTACCGGCAGGGGGCTCACGAGCAGTACTTC
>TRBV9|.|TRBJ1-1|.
CASSPRWGVTEAFF
TGTGCCAGCAGCCCCCGATGGGGGGTTACTGAAGCTTTCTTT
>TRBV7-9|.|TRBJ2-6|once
CASRAGDSSGANVLTF
TGTGCCAGCAGAGCAGGGGATTCCTCAGGGGCCAACGTCCTGACTTTC
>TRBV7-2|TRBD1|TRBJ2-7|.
CASSRDSYYEQYF
TGTGCCAGCAGCCGGGACAGCTACTACGAGCAGTACTTC